The 5 T cell receptor beta chains in this list originate from one sample, sequenced in a study of cytomegalovirus exposure and HLA in healthy donors. PCR used 60 Vbeta primers and 13 Jbeta primers. Generated by immunoSEQ multiplex PCR, the TCRdb table keeps only in-frame clones and is missing some. The sample contains 150,000 to 200,000 clones, around four fifths of which appear only once. Specimen: PBMCs. All receptors derive from a woman aged 35 to 49 in good health and CMV-seronegative.

This chain uses TRBV27 with TRBJ2-3, with 7 bases identical to TRBD1. The CDR3 covers 16 residues. Looked up from germline, CDR1 is MNHEY and CDR2 is SMNVEV (reference sequence). Trimming at V came to 6 bases and at J to 0 bases, leaving 9 bases not matched to a gene. The CDR3 region is CASSPTGRSSTDTQYF. The DNA of the CDR3 is TGTGCCAGCAGCCCGACAGGGCGGTCTAGCACAGATACGCAGTATTTT.

A single count supports this clone. The chain links TRBV6-1 to TRBJ2-2; 12 nucleotides align to TRBD2. Per the germline V gene, CDR1 is MNHNS and CDR2 is SASEGT. The CDR3 runs to 16 residues. J was trimmed by 4 bases and V by 1 base; bases with no gene match: 1. This chain's CDR3 is CASSEGTSGTTGELFF. The CDR3 DNA reads TGTGCCAGCAGTGAAGGGACTAGCGGGACCACCGGGGAGCTGTTTTTT.

DNA for the CDR3: TGCGCCAGCAGCCAAGATTCGGCTAGCGGGAGAGCAGATACGCAGTATTTT. Encoded protein: CASSQDSASGRADTQYF. The rearrangement joins TRBV4-3 to TRBJ2-3; 10 bases align to TRBD2. CDR1 and CDR2 from the germline V gene are LGHNA and YSLEER. CDR3 size: 17 residues. V gave up 0 bases and J gave up 4 bases; unmatched junction bases: 7.

V is TRBV11-3 and J is TRBJ2-1, with 10 bases lining up with TRBD2. This CDR3 spans 15 amino acids. Germline CDR1 and CDR2: SGHNT and YENEEA. J lost 7 bases, V lost 8 bases, and 11 bases had no gene match. CDR3 loop: CASQLDSGRWNEQFF. The CDR3, as DNA: TGTGCCAGCCAACTGGATAGCGGGAGGTGGAATGAGCAGTTCTTC.

The chain carries TRBV4-3 and TRBJ1-4; tentatively, D is TRBD1 (6 bases). Trimming removed 2 bases at V and 4 bases at J, with 17 bases between. The CDR3 runs to 17 residues. Germline values: CDR1 LGHNA, CDR2 YSLEER. CDR3 residues: CASSQNPTGQINEKLFF. The CDR3 coding sequence is TGCGCCAGCAGCCAAAACCCAACCGGACAGATTAATGAAAAACTGTTTTTT.